The 18 T cell receptor beta chains below come from one sample, sequenced in a study of blood T cell repertoires in COVID-19. Some clones are missing from TCRdb's copy, which holds only in-frame ones; the method was immunoSEQ multiplex PCR. The sample shows 120,000 to 150,000 clones, approximately 89% of them seen only once. The source material was peripheral blood. Every receptor here comes from a human donor in a cohort sampled during active COVID-19.

The gene calls are TRBV19 and TRBJ2-6; 9 nucleotides line up with TRBD1. Germline CDR1 and CDR2: LNHDA and SQIVND (reference sequence). The CDR3 spans 17 residues. Unmatched junction bases numbered 4, after V lost 3 bases and J lost 1 base. In DNA, the CDR3 is TGTGCCAGTAGTATGGACAGGGGAGGGTCTGGGGCCAACGTCCTGACTTTC. Protein: CASSMDRGGSGANVLTF.

This clone showed up just once. This rearrangement joins TRBV7-3 to TRBJ2-3; 10 bases align to TRBD1. There are 13 residues in the CDR3. The germline gives CDR1 SGHTA, CDR2 FQGTGA. V dropped 4 bases and J dropped 8; count of bases not matched to a gene: 3. Here the CDR3 reads CASSSGTGVTQYF. The CDR3 DNA follows: TGTGCCAGCAGCTCTGGGACAGGGGTTACGCAGTATTTT.

This sequence joins TRBV7-9 and TRBJ2-1, with 9 nucleotides matching TRBD2. This CDR3 region has 19 residues. Germline CDR1 is SEHNR and CDR2 is FQNEAQ (reference sequence). The V gene end was trimmed by 1 base and the J gene end by 0 bases; junction bases not matched to a gene: 10. CDR3 sequence: CASSLVRLAGQSSYNEQFF. The CDR3 DNA follows: TGTGCCAGCAGCTTAGTTCGGCTAGCGGGGCAAAGCTCCTACAATGAGCAGTTCTTC.

The CDR3 loop is CASSPNAGTDTQYF. CDR3 nucleotide sequence: TGTGCCAGCAGTCCCAACGCGGGCACAGATACGCAGTATTTT. The chain links TRBV6-5 to TRBJ2-3; D uncertain. This CDR3 comprises 14 residues. Germline V gives CDR1 MNHEY, CDR2 SVGAGI. V lost 5 bases to trimming and J lost 1 base, with 10 bases between them.

V is TRBV5-1 and J is TRBJ2-1, with D maybe TRBD2 (6 bases). The V end was cut by 3 bases, the J end by 0 bases, with 10 bases between. CDR1 SGHRS and CDR2 YFSETQ come from the germline V gene. The CDR3 is 15 amino acids. This CDR3 is CASSSTSPSYNEQFF. CDR3 in DNA: TGCGCCAGCAGCTCAACTAGCCCCTCCTACAATGAGCAGTTCTTC.

V usage is TRBV21-1 and J usage is TRBJ1-5. TRBV21-1 is assigned pseudogene status. This CDR3 region has 12 residues. As DNA, the CDR3 is TGTGCCAGCAGGGGGAGGGAAGGGCCCCAGCATTTT. Translating it yields CASRGREGPQHF.

V and J are TRBV4-1 and TRBJ1-1, with TRBD1 matching over 10 bases. The CDR3 length is 15 residues. V was pared by 4 bases and J by 4 bases, with 6 bases of the junction left unmatched. CDR1 is MGHRA and CDR2 is YSYEKL in the germline V gene. The CDR3 here is CASSLAGQGSTEAFF. The CDR3 DNA is TGCGCCAGCAGCCTCGCGGGACAGGGGTCCACTGAAGCTTTCTTT.

As DNA, the CDR3 is TGTGCCAGCAGCCGTGAGGGGACAGGGTCCTCCTACGAGCAGTACTTC. Its protein product is CASSREGTGSSYEQYF. The gene calls are TRBV4-2 and TRBJ2-7, with 9 bases lining up with TRBD1. CDR3 length equals 16 residues. CDR1 is LGHNA and CDR2 is YNFKEQ in the germline V gene. After removal of 4 bases from V and 0 bases from J, the junction contained 7 bases not matched to a gene.

The J gene is TRBJ2-3, the V gene TRBV5-1, with 14 bases identical to TRBD2. J lost 5 bases, V lost 0 bases, and 8 bases had no gene match. The germline gives CDR1 SGHRS, CDR2 YFSETQ. This CDR3 comprises 18 residues. CDR3 residues: CASSLVPTSGGAGDTQYF. Written as DNA, the CDR3 is TGCGCCAGCAGCTTGGTCCCGACTAGCGGGGGGGCCGGAGATACGCAGTATTTT. Filled out from reference TRBV5-1 and TRBJ2-3, the complete variable domain reads KAGVTQTPRYLIKTRGQQVTLSCSPISGHRSVSWYQQTPGQGLQFLFEYFSETQRNKGNFPGRFSGRQFSNSRSEMNVSTLELGDSALYLCASSLVPTSGGAGDTQYFGPGTRLTVL.

The chain links TRBV4-3 to TRBJ2-2, with D possibly TRBD2 on 5 matching bases. Germline V gene data show CDR1 as LGHNA and CDR2 as YSLEER. The germline V and J ends were trimmed by 0 bases and 5 bases, with 10 bases remaining between them. CDR3 length: 15 residues. The CDR3 loop is CASSQEIGVTGELFF. The CDR3 region has the DNA TGCGCCAGCAGCCAAGAAATCGGGGTGACCGGGGAGCTGTTTTTT.

V and J are TRBV12-3 or TRBV12-4 and TRBJ2-1, with TRBD2 identical over 7 bases. The CDR3 length is 11 residues. V shed 5 bases and J 15 bases; nucleotides not matched to a gene: 7. This chain's CDR3 is CASSPGLVLFF. Here the CDR3 DNA reads TGTGCCAGCAGTCCAGGACTAGTGCTGTTCTTC.

This CDR3 reads CASSLAAGEETQYF. The CDR3 region has the DNA TGCGCCAGCAGCTTGGCGGCAGGGGAAGAGACCCAGTACTTC. The V gene is TRBV5-1, the J gene TRBJ2-5; a weak D match, TRBD1 (6 bases). CDR1 and CDR2 (germline): SGHRS, YFSETQ. V was shortened by 0 bases and J by 3 bases, with 9 bases between the two germline ends. The CDR3 consists of 14 residues.

The V gene is TRBV19, the J gene TRBJ1-2; tentatively, D is TRBD1 (6 bases). V was trimmed by 4 bases and J by 5 bases, leaving 20 bases between them. Germline CDR1 LNHDA, CDR2 SQIVND (reference sequence). This CDR3 is 16 amino acids long. CDR3 DNA: TGTGCCAGTAGTAAGGCCGGACAGCGGCAAACGTATGGCTACACCTTC. Its translation is CASSKAGQRQTYGYTF.

The V gene is TRBV29-1, the J gene TRBJ2-1, with 8 bases lining up with TRBD2. Germline V gene sequence: CDR1 SQVTM, CDR2 ANQGSEA. V lost 4 bases and J lost 7; bases outside the gene matches: 9. CDR3 length: 14 amino acids. Here the CDR3 DNA reads TGCAGCGTTGGTTACGGGGGGGGCCAGAATGAGCAGTTCTTC. It translates to CSVGYGGGQNEQFF.

This clone was counted only a few times. This chain connects TRBV6-2 or TRBV6-3 to TRBJ2-5, with D tentatively TRBD1 (5 bases). Germline V gives CDR1 MNHEY, CDR2 SVGEGT. V shed 6 bases and J shed 5 bases, with 16 bases lying between them. The CDR3 spans 14 residues. The CDR3 is CASSSQQGWETQYF. The CDR3 bases are TGTGCCAGCAGCAGCCAGCAGGGATGGGAGACCCAGTACTTC.

The chain links TRBV2 to TRBJ2-7; D is unresolved. V dropped 7 bases and J dropped 4 bases, with 11 bases sitting between them. The CDR3 is 12 residues long. Looked up from germline, CDR1 is SNHLY and CDR2 is FYNNEI. The CDR3 DNA sequence: TGTGCCAGCAAAGACATAGGATACGAGCAGTACTTC. Amino acid sequence: CASKDIGYEQYF. The variable domain in full, with the rest retrieved from reference TRBV2 and TRBJ2-7, is EPEVTQTPSHQVTQMGQEVILRCVPISNHLYFYWYRQILGQKVEFLVSFYNNEISEKSEIFDDQFSVERPDGSNFTLKIRSTKLEDSAMYFCASKDIGYEQYFGPGTRLTVT.

The chain links TRBV29-1 to TRBJ1-1; D uncertain. CDR1 and CDR2 from the germline V gene are SQVTM and ANQGSEA. Between the trimmed V and J ends, which lost 7 bases and 0 bases, there was a span of 15 bases. The CDR3 spans 14 residues. CDR3 sequence: CSAPSPRMNTEAFF. CDR3 bases: TGCAGCGCGCCTAGTCCACGTATGAACACTGAAGCTTTCTTT.

The J gene is TRBJ1-3, the V gene TRBV6-1; D call uncertain. This CDR3 comprises 14 residues. Germline lookup yields CDR1 MNHNS and CDR2 SASEGT. Trimming shortened V by 0 bases and J by 0 bases, and 3 bases separated the two germline ends. CDR3 loop: CASSEAFSGNTIYF. The CDR3 DNA follows: TGTGCCAGCAGTGAAGCCTTCTCTGGAAACACCATATATTTT.